These 32 T cell receptor beta chains share one sample of origin, sequenced in a study of shared clonotypes between healthy human individuals. The table came from immunoSEQ multiplex PCR; TCRdb's copy has only in-frame clones and leaves some out. Of 2,500,000 or so clones in the sample, approximately 94% are singletons; the top ten hold more than 0.35%. The sample taken for sequencing was naive CD4+ T cells from PBMCs. The sample's subset: CD45RA+ positively selected. The receptor source for this set is a man between 18 and 35 years old in good health. Some clones in this sample may be carry-over from other donors' samples.

The chain links TRBV5-4 to TRBJ1-3; unclear D gene. Deletions cut 6 bases from V and 2 bases from J, with 24 bases between. Germline V gene sequence: CDR1 SGHNT, CDR2 YYREEE (reference sequence). The CDR3 loop spans 18 amino acids. The CDR3 sequence is CASTISGRLALAGNTIYF. As DNA, the CDR3 is TGTGCCAGCACGATCTCGGGTCGGCTGGCCTTGGCTGGAAACACCATATATTTT.

The V and J genes are TRBV30 and TRBJ1-4; D not resolved. Looked up from germline, CDR1 is GTSNPN and CDR2 is SVGIG (reference sequence). With 3 bases removed from V and 1 base from J, the gap between germline ends came to 12 bases. CDR3 size: 15 residues. CDR3 residues: CAWRAAGGTNEKLFF. CDR3 sequence (DNA): TGTGCCTGGAGGGCGGCGGGAGGAACTAATGAAAAACTGTTTTTT.

V gene TRBV10-3 combines with J gene TRBJ2-1; D unclear. The germline V gene has CDR1 ENHRY and CDR2 SYGVKD. CDR3 length: 14 residues. V was pared by 11 bases and J by 0 bases, with 14 bases between. CDR3 DNA sequence: TGTGCCGCCGCCATCGACATCTCCTACAATGAGCAGTTCTTC. It translates to CAAAIDISYNEQFF.

Concerning this clone itself: The same CDR3 arises from other DNA sequences in this sample as well. This rearrangement joins TRBV18 to TRBJ1-1; D gene ambiguous. CDR1 is KGHSH and CDR2 is LQKENI in the germline V gene. This CDR3 contains 13 residues. The V end was cut by 1 base, the J end by 0 bases, with 3 bases between. This CDR3 is CASSPQVNTEAFF. CDR3 sequence (DNA): TGTGCCAGCTCACCACAAGTGAACACTGAAGCTTTCTTT. The variable domain in full, completed from reference TRBV18 and TRBJ1-1, reads NAGVMQNPRHLVRRRGQEARLRCSPMKGHSHVYWYRQLPEEGLKFMVYLQKENIIDESGMPKERFSAEFPKEGPSILRIQQVVRGDSAAYFCASSPQVNTEAFFGQGTRLTVV.

The chain links TRBV28 to TRBJ1-2; TRBD1 is a possible D gene (6 bases). V shed 4 bases and J shed 4 bases, with 10 bases lying between them. Germline-derived CDR1 and CDR2 are MDHEN and SYDVKM. This CDR3 is 13 amino acids long. CDR3 DNA sequence: TGTGCCAGCAGTTACGGGACACTCTATGGCTACACCTTC. Protein sequence: CASSYGTLYGYTF.

CDR3 nucleotide sequence: TGTGCCAGCAGTGAAGGTGCTGAAAAACTGTTTTTT. The encoded protein is CASSEGAEKLFF. This sequence joins TRBV2 and TRBJ1-4; D gene unclear. Trimming shortened V by 1 base and J by 7 bases, and 4 bases separated the two germline ends. This CDR3 has 12 residues. The germline gives CDR1 SNHLY, CDR2 FYNNEI.

The chain combines TRBV9 with TRBJ2-7; D not certain. CDR1 is SGDLS and CDR2 is YYNGEE in the germline V gene. CDR3 length equals 14 residues. Trimming removed 3 bases at V and 6 bases at J, with 16 bases between. The CDR3 region has the DNA TGTGCCAGCAGCGCATCCGATCTTTCTTCCGAGCAGTACTTC. This gives the protein CASSASDLSSEQYF.

The chain employs TRBV11-2 and TRBJ2-7; no clear D. Trimming cost V 4 bases and J 2 bases, with 9 bases left between them. CDR3 length equals 13 residues. Germline CDR1 and CDR2: SGHAT and FQNNGV. The CDR3 coding sequence is TGTGCCAGCAGCTCCTACACAACCTACGAGCAGTACTTC. It specifies CASSSYTTYEQYF.

The chain carries TRBV28 and TRBJ2-5, with TRBD1 matching over 9 bases. V was pared by 5 bases and J by 4 bases, with 8 bases of the junction left unmatched. The CDR3 covers 15 residues. The germline gives CDR1 MDHEN, CDR2 SYDVKM. CDR3 nucleotides: TGTGCCAGCAGTACACTACGGGACAGGGCAGAGACCCAGTACTTC. Its protein product is CASSTLRDRAETQYF. The full variable domain, completed using reference TRBV28 and TRBJ2-5, is DVKVTQSSRYLVKRTGEKVFLECVQDMDHENMFWYRQDPGLGLRLIYFSYDVKMKEKGDIPEGYSVSREKKERFSLILESASTNQTSMYLCASSTLRDRAETQYFGPGTRLLVL.

The chain combines TRBV7-3 with TRBJ2-1; D may match TRBD1 or TRBD2 (5 bases each). V lost 7 bases, J lost 8 bases, and 15 bases lay in between. Germline-derived CDR1 and CDR2 are SGHTA and FQGTGA. CDR3 length equals 13 residues. This CDR3 reads CASTPGPSDEQFF. The CDR3 region has the DNA TGTGCCAGCACCCCGGGACCTTCTGATGAGCAGTTCTTC.

This clone was counted a single time. The chain employs TRBV18 and TRBJ2-1; 7 bases are a match to TRBD2. Germline loops: CDR1 KGHSH, CDR2 LQKENI. The CDR3 is 17 amino acids. The V segment lost 1 base and the J segment 0 bases; nucleotides outside the gene matches: 6. The CDR3 loop is CASSPLRGGSSYNEQFF. CDR3 in DNA: TGTGCCAGCTCACCACTTCGAGGCGGGAGCTCCTACAATGAGCAGTTCTTC.

As regards this clone: The same CDR3 can be traced to other DNA sequences in this sample. The chain combines TRBV10-1 with TRBJ2-7; D is perhaps TRBD1 (5 bases). CDR3 length: 14 residues. CDR1 WNHNN and CDR2 SYGVQD come from the germline V gene (reference sequence). V shed 3 bases and J shed 3 bases, with 12 bases lying between them. CDR3 sequence (DNA): TGCGCCAGCAGTGACGGCCAGGGCAGCTACGAGCAGTACTTC. This gives the protein CASSDGQGSYEQYF.

This chain connects TRBV28 to TRBJ1-1, with TRBD1 identical over 12 bases. CDR1 and CDR2 (germline): MDHEN, SYDVKM. The CDR3 length is 13 residues. The trim removed 5 bases at V and 11 bases at J, leaving 6 bases unmatched. The CDR3 reads CASSRGTGGLAFF. Written as DNA, the CDR3 is TGTGCCAGCAGTCGGGGGACAGGGGGCTTGGCTTTCTTT.

The CDR3 protein is CSVQQTGRGTEAFF. The CDR3 DNA reads as TGCAGCGTCCAACAGACAGGCCGGGGCACTGAAGCTTTCTTT. The chain couples TRBV29-1 to TRBJ1-1; weak D call: TRBD1 (6 bases). The CDR3 runs 14 residues. The V end lost 6 bases, the J end lost 4 bases, and 18 bases lay between the germline ends. Germline V gene lookup returns CDR1 SQVTM and CDR2 ANQGSEA.

CDR3 nucleotides: TGTGCCAGCAGTTCAAGGGGACAGGGGACCGTCTACGAGCAGTACTTC. Translating it yields CASSSRGQGTVYEQYF. The chain has TRBV6-6 and TRBJ2-5; 10 bases align to TRBD1. The DNA end is a closer match to TRBJ2-7, so the J assignment may be wrong. This CDR3 comprises 16 residues. Germline V gives CDR1 MNHNY, CDR2 SVGAGI (reference sequence).

The CDR3 DNA follows: TGTGCCAGCAGCTTAGTGGCGGGAGGGCCTTTCCACGAGCAGTACTTC. It is translated as CASSLVAGGPFHEQYF. The chain joins TRBV13 to TRBJ2-7, with 9 bases that match TRBD2. J gave up 5 bases and V 1 base, and 9 bases lay outside the gene matches. The CDR3 extends over 16 amino acids. The germline V gene encodes CDR1 PRHDT and CDR2 FYEKMQ (reference sequence).

The gene calls are TRBV7-3 and TRBJ2-1, with 8 bases fitting TRBD1. The CDR3 consists of 16 residues. Unmatched junction bases numbered 6, after V lost 4 bases and J lost 1 base. Germline-derived CDR1 and CDR2 are SGHTA and FQGTGA. CDR3 protein: CASSSWTGTSYNEQFF. Written as DNA, the CDR3 is TGTGCCAGCAGCTCGTGGACAGGGACGTCCTACAATGAGCAGTTCTTC. The full variable domain, rest sourced from reference TRBV7-3 and TRBJ2-1, is GAGVSQTPSNKVTEKGKYVELRCDPISGHTALYWYRQSLGQGPEFLIYFQGTGAADDSGLPNDRFFAVRPEGSVSTLKIQRTERGDSAVYLCASSSWTGTSYNEQFFGPGTRLTVL.

The chain is built from TRBV5-6 and TRBJ1-1; D unclear. The CDR3 has 15 amino acids. Germline CDR1 and CDR2: SGHDT and YYEEEE. V lost 4 bases, J lost 1 base, and 14 bases lay in between. The chain's CDR3 is CASSLFGHGNTEAFF. In nucleotides, the CDR3 is TGTGCCAGCAGCCTGTTCGGGCACGGGAACACTGAAGCTTTCTTT.

This clone came up once. The rearrangement links TRBV7-9 to TRBJ1-1; TRBD1 might be the D (6 bases). V lost 7 bases, J lost 4 bases, and 16 bases lay in between. Germline CDR1 SEHNR, CDR2 FQNEAQ (reference sequence). The CDR3 covers 14 residues. This chain's CDR3 is CASTLGGAGTEAFF. The CDR3 DNA is TGTGCCAGCACCCTAGGGGGGGCGGGCACTGAAGCTTTCTTT.

The genes are TRBV27 and TRBJ1-6, with D possibly matching TRBD1 (5 bases). V gave up 3 bases and J gave up 2 bases, with 5 bases separating them. The germline V gene encodes CDR1 MNHEY and CDR2 SMNVEV (reference sequence). This CDR3 region has 14 residues. The CDR3 is CASSLTAYNSPLHF. Written as DNA, the CDR3 is TGTGCCAGCAGTTTGACAGCCTATAATTCACCCCTCCACTTT.

This chain links TRBV5-1 with TRBJ2-1; the D is unclear. The V gene's germline CDR1 is SGHRS and CDR2 YFSETQ. The CDR3 has 13 amino acids. V was cut by 0 bases and J by 8 bases, with 9 bases left in between. The CDR3 sequence: CASSLVVAYEQFF. DNA of the CDR3: TGCGCCAGCAGCTTGGTGGTCGCGTATGAGCAGTTCTTC.

The J gene is TRBJ2-2, the V gene TRBV7-2; possible D gene TRBD1, 6 bases. Germline values: CDR1 SGHTA, CDR2 FQGNSA. The germline V and J ends were trimmed by 4 bases and 6 bases, with 12 bases remaining between them. The CDR3 totals 14 residues. Here the CDR3 reads CASSSQRGSGELFF. CDR3 coding DNA: TGTGCCAGCAGCTCTCAGAGGGGGTCCGGGGAGCTGTTTTTT. Full variable domain (missing parts from reference TRBV7-2 and TRBJ2-2): GAGVSQSPSNKVTEKGKDVELRCDPISGHTALYWYRQSLGQGLEFLIYFQGNSAPDKSGLPSDRFSAERTGGSVSTLTIQRTQQEDSAVYLCASSSQRGSGELFFGEGSRLTVL.

The chain has TRBV5-4 and TRBJ2-7; D gene unclear. This CDR3 region has 16 residues. Germline V gene lookup returns CDR1 SGHNT and CDR2 YYREEE (reference sequence). V lost 2 bases and J 5 bases, leaving 20 bases between the germline ends. The CDR3 DNA sequence: TGTGCCAGCAGCTTAGATAGGACCGATAGAAACAACGAGCAGTACTTC. Translating gives CASSLDRTDRNNEQYF. Full variable domain (missing parts from reference TRBV5-4 and TRBJ2-7): ETGVTQSPTHLIKTRGQQVTLRCSSQSGHNTVSWYQQALGQGPQFIFQYYREEENGRGNFPPRFSGLQFPNYSSELNVNALELDDSALYLCASSLDRTDRNNEQYFGPGTRLTVT.

About this clone: Other DNA sequences from this sample encode an identical CDR3 as well. The chain has TRBV30 and TRBJ2-7, with D unresolved. Between the trimmed V and J ends, which lost 2 bases and 2 bases, there was a span of 4 bases. Germline-derived CDR1 and CDR2 are GTSNPN and SVGIG (reference sequence). The CDR3 totals 11 residues. In DNA, the CDR3 is TGTGCCTGGAGTCTAGCCTACGAGCAGTACTTC. Translation: CAWSLAYEQYF.

The CDR3 loop is CASSSPTGPDTQYF. CDR3 nucleotides: TGTGCCAGCAGCTCCCCCACCGGGCCAGATACGCAGTATTTT. The chain couples TRBV11-3 to TRBJ2-3; D is unclear. V lost 4 bases to trimming and J lost 4 bases, with 12 bases between them. The germline V gene has CDR1 SGHNT and CDR2 YENEEA. The CDR3 is 14 amino acids.

The rearrangement links TRBV4-1 to TRBJ2-3, with D perhaps matching TRBD2 (5 bases). The germline CDR1 and CDR2 sequences are MGHRA and YSYEKL. The CDR3 is made up of 14 amino acids. The V gene lost 1 base and the J gene lost 5 bases, with 10 bases spanning the gap. This CDR3 is CASSQGGRGDTQYF. CDR3 nucleotide sequence: TGCGCCAGCAGCCAAGGTGGGAGAGGAGATACGCAGTATTTT.

The rearrangement joins TRBV6-5 to TRBJ2-1; TRBD2 matches at 9 bases. Trimming cost V 7 bases and J 10 bases; bases outside gene matches: 14. CDR1 is MNHEY, CDR2 SVGAGI, per germline. This CDR3 has 15 residues. The CDR3 reads CASKGPLAGKGEQFF. The DNA of the CDR3 is TGTGCCAGCAAGGGGCCGCTAGCGGGAAAGGGAGAGCAGTTCTTC.

This clone was observed a single time. The genes are TRBV18 and TRBJ1-5; TRBD1 is a possible D gene (5 bases). The CDR3 is 17 amino acids. Trimming removed 3 bases from V and 1 base from J, with 16 bases in between. Looked up from germline, CDR1 is KGHSH and CDR2 is LQKENI. The CDR3 DNA reads as TGTGCCAGCTCACCCCCAGGGCAGGGCGTGAGCAATCAGCCCCAGCATTTT. Translation gives CASSPPGQGVSNQPQHF. Drawing the rest from reference TRBV18 and TRBJ1-5, the complete variable domain is NAGVMQNPRHLVRRRGQEARLRCSPMKGHSHVYWYRQLPEEGLKFMVYLQKENIIDESGMPKERFSAEFPKEGPSILRIQQVVRGDSAAYFCASSPPGQGVSNQPQHFGDGTRLSIL.

J is TRBJ2-3 and V is TRBV9; TRBD2 aligns across 11 bases. Per germline, CDR1 SGDLS and CDR2 YYNGEE. Unmatched junction bases numbered 11, after V lost 6 bases and J lost 2 bases. CDR3 length equals 17 residues. CDR3 coding DNA: TGTGCCAGCAACGCAGGTTTAGCGGGGGGGCCCACAGATACGCAGTATTTT. Translation: CASNAGLAGGPTDTQYF.

The chain carries TRBV28 and TRBJ1-1; D is undetermined. The CDR3 spans 14 residues. Trimming removed 7 bases from V and 5 bases from J, with 17 bases in between. Germline CDR1 is MDHEN and CDR2 is SYDVKM. As DNA, the CDR3 is TGTGCCAGCATCGTAAGCTGGGCGCCGACTGAAGCTTTCTTT. Translating gives CASIVSWAPTEAFF.

This clone was seen only once. The chain combines TRBV4-2 with TRBJ1-5, with unresolved D. Germline V gene lookup returns CDR1 LGHNA and CDR2 YNFKEQ. V lost 2 bases and J lost 6, with 8 bases in between. CDR3 length equals 13 residues. DNA for the CDR3: TGTGCCAGCAGCCAATTCGAGGGTCAGCCCCAGCATTTT. Translation gives CASSQFEGQPQHF.

V is TRBV13 and J is TRBJ1-1, with 8 bases identical to TRBD1. Trimming took 4 bases from V and 1 from J; bases not matched to a gene: 5. The CDR3 has 15 amino acids. Germline V lookup: CDR1 PRHDT, CDR2 FYEKMQ (reference sequence). The CDR3 sequence is CASSSVDRGNTEAFF. In DNA form, the CDR3 reads TGTGCCAGCAGCTCAGTCGACAGGGGGAACACTGAAGCTTTCTTT.